This T cell receptor beta chain appears in the sequencing data of a study of CD8 T cells in Susac syndrome. The RNA, roughly 0.45 to 1 ug, was put through reverse transcription using random hexamers. MiXCR, applied by TCRdb to the immunoSEQ multiplex PCR reads, yields one record per CDR3 protein. The sample consists of about 210,000 distinct CDR3 sequences, approximately 95% of them appearing once. Findings of the study overall: It was acknowledged by the study that relatively few individuals were included in its TCR sequencing and HLA analysis.

Sequencing of TCR beta covered CD8+ and CD4+ T cells obtained from blood. This CDR3 is built from 13 residues. V was pared by 3 bases and J by 5 bases, with 10 bases between. The germline V gene encodes CDR1 MGHRA and CDR2 YSYEKL. This clonotype was recorded only once. The antigen remains undetermined. The V call is TRBV4-1, the J call TRBJ2-5; possibly TRBD2 for D (6 bases). This receptor was identified in a human donor with multiple sclerosis. Sequences were obtained from CD4+ T cells from PBMCs. The CDR3 sequence is CASSQRLVETQYF. CDR3 DNA: TGCGCCAGCAGCCAGAGACTAGTGGAGACCCAGTACTTC.